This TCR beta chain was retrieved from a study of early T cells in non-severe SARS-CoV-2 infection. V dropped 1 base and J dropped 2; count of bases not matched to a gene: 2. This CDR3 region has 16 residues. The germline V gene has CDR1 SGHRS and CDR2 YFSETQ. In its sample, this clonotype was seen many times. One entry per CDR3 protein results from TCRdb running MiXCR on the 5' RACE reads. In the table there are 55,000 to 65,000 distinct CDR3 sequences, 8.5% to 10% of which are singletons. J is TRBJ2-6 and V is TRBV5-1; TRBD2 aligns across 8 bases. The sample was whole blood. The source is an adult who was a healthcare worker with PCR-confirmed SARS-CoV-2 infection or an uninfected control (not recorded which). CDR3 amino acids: CASSLKLAAGANVLTF. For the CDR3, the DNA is TGCGCCAGCAGCTTGAAACTAGCGGCTGGGGCCAACGTCCTGACTTTC.